The rows below give T cell receptor beta chains drawn from one sample of a study of cytomegalovirus exposure and HLA in healthy donors. TCRdb keeps only in-frame clones here, not all; method: immunoSEQ multiplex PCR. The sample carries 150,000 to 200,000 clones, 70% to 90% recorded once. Sequenced sample: PBMCs. The receptors were sampled from a woman aged 18-29 years in good health and CMV-seropositive. The CDR3 runs from the conserved cysteine through the conserved F or W. D genes are given only for firm matches. The size field is filled for only some rows; it gives once, few, many or a size class.

D: TRBD1; V: TRBV5-3; J: TRBJ1-5; size: -; CDR3: CARSVNLPDRALYTGNQPQHF; DNA: TGTGCCAGAAGCGTGAACCTACCGGACAGGGCGTTGTATACGGGCAATCAGCCCCAGCATTTT
D: -; V: TRBV19; J: TRBJ2-7; size: few; CDR3: CASAGQKYEQYF; DNA: TGTGCCAGTGCGGGACAGAAGTACGAGCAGTACTTC
D: -; V: TRBV10-1; J: TRBJ2-5; size: -; CDR3: CASRGPSPEETQYF; DNA: TGCGCCAGCAGGGGCCCCTCTCCTGAGGAGACCCAGTACTTC
D: -; V: TRBV2; J: TRBJ1-4; size: -; CDR3: CASSEALGGGDEKLFF; DNA: TGTGCCAGCAGTGAAGCGCTCGGGGGAGGGGACGAAAAACTGTTTTTT
D: TRBD2; V: TRBV5-1; J: TRBJ2-5; size: -; CDR3: CASRLAGGRETQYF; DNA: TGCGCCAGCAGACTAGCGGGGGGTCGAGAGACCCAGTACTTC
D: -; V: TRBV6-5; J: TRBJ1-4; size: -; CDR3: CASSYETAATNEKLFF; DNA: TGTGCCAGCAGTTACGAAACAGCGGCAACTAATGAAAAACTGTTTTTT
D: -; V: TRBV28; J: TRBJ2-7; size: -; CDR3: CASSLYGAYEQYF; DNA: TGTGCCAGCAGTTTATACGGGGCCTACGAGCAGTACTTC
D: -; V: TRBV5-6; J: TRBJ1-1; size: once; CDR3: CASSLDSSGTEAFF; DNA: TGTGCCAGCAGCTTGGACTCTTCGGGCACTGAAGCTTTCTTT
D: -; V: TRBV6-4; J: TRBJ2-6; size: -; CDR3: CASSDSWGVGANVLTF; DNA: TGTGCCAGCAGTGACTCGTGGGGGGTTGGGGCCAACGTCCTGACTTTC
D: -; V: TRBV28; J: TRBJ1-5; size: -; CDR3: CASTEPLGFQPQHF; DNA: TGTGCCAGCACCGAACCATTGGGCTTTCAGCCCCAGCATTTT
D: TRBD2; V: TRBV15; J: TRBJ2-3; size: -; CDR3: CATSMGRGRDTDTQYF; DNA: TGTGCCACCAGCATGGGGCGGGGGAGAGACACAGATACGCAGTATTTT
D: -; V: TRBV11-2; J: TRBJ1-1; size: -; CDR3: CASSLVGRGEAFF; DNA: TGTGCCAGCAGCTTAGTAGGCCGGGGGGAAGCTTTCTTT
D: TRBD2; V: TRBV5-1; J: TRBJ2-5; size: -; CDR3: CASSLAWTSGEEFQETQYF; DNA: TGCGCCAGCAGCTTGGCCTGGACTAGCGGGGAAGAGTTTCAAGAGACCCAGTACTTC